What follows are 2 T cell receptor beta chains derived from one specimen sequenced in a study of long-term antiretroviral therapy in people with HIV. Run at survey level, the immunoSEQ assay was version v3.0. TCRdb's table, derived via immunoSEQ multiplex PCR, lists solely in-frame clones and lacks some. Among 25,000 to 35,000 clones listed, about 93% were seen once. The sample here was unsorted PBMCs, taken 6.2 years after starting antiretroviral therapy. The receptors stem from a middle-aged man with HIV.

This clone was found once. CDR3 sequence: CASSLGTGNTEAFF. CDR3 DNA sequence: TGTGCCAGCAGCTTAGGAACAGGGAACACTGAAGCTTTCTTT. The rearrangement uses TRBV7-8 and TRBJ1-1; tentatively, D is TRBD1 (5 bases). This CDR3 contains 14 residues. With 1 base removed from V and 1 base from J, the gap between germline ends came to 7 bases. Germline V lookup: CDR1 SGHVS, CDR2 FQNEAQ.

The CDR3 sequence: CASSYGTGVEQYF. The CDR3 DNA reads TGTGCCAGCAGTTATGGGACAGGGGTCGAGCAGTACTTC. The V gene is TRBV5-4, the J gene TRBJ2-7, with TRBD1 matching 10 bases. The CDR3 sequence is 13 residues long. The germline gives CDR1 SGHNT, CDR2 YYREEE (reference sequence). V shed 5 bases and J 6 bases; nucleotides not matched to a gene: 5.